This T cell receptor beta chain was identified in a study of T-cell memory formation after mild COVID-19. Overall study findings and caveats: From day 15 to 85, contracting clones were balanced between CD4 and CD8, whereas later expanders leaned toward CD4+.

Constant-segment-primed 5'RACE gave TCR alpha and TCR beta cDNA libraries with sample barcodes and UMIs. TCRdb processed the 5' RACE reads anew with MiXCR; each CDR3 protein has one entry. The repertoire holds fewer than 50,000 distinct CDR3 sequences, with under 7.5% as singletons. This clonotype came up many times. Its antigen remains unknown. V was clipped by 3 bases and J by 2 bases; unmatched bases: 4. Germline assignment: CDR1 SGHAT and CDR2 FQDESV (reference sequence). This CDR3 comprises 16 residues. This rearrangement joins TRBV11-1 to TRBJ2-1; 10 bases fit TRBD2. What was sequenced was PBMCs or a T cell subset sorted from them (not recorded which). The clonotype comes from a man between 18 and 35 years old who had mild COVID-19 (a few samples of this study predate the infection). Cell type and time point are not known. In nucleotides, the CDR3 is TGTGCCAGCAGCTTTAGCGGGGGGTCCCCCTACAATGAGCAGTTCTTC. This codes for CASSFSGGSPYNEQFF.